This T cell receptor (beta chain) was sequenced in a study of T cells in Graves' hyperthyroidism and ophthalmopathy. At the level of the study: At initial diagnosis, before any treatment had begun, peripheral blood was obtained. Points from the study as a whole: Blood shared most expanded thyroid clonotypes above 0.001. The model's output predicted ophthalmopathy at a median of about 6.5 months prior to onset.

This clonotype came up many times. Antigen specificity is unknown. Amplified TCR beta CDR3 regions derived from RNA transcripts. Carried out on the TCR CDR3, a first-round RT-PCR used the HTBI primer set. One entry per CDR3 protein results from TCRdb running MiXCR on the multiplex PCR reads. Of around 520,000 distinct CDR3 sequences in the sample, over 13% are singletons; the top ten hold roughly 17%. The ends lost 1 base at V and 0 bases at J; junction bases unmatched: 2. This CDR3 is 15 amino acids long. Per the germline V gene, CDR1 is SGHVS and CDR2 is FQNEAQ. This clonotype was obtained from a woman aged 18-29 years with Graves' hyperthyroidism. This chain links TRBV7-8 with TRBJ2-7; 8 bases map to TRBD1. The sequencing input was blood. CDR3 coding DNA: TGTGCCAGCAGCTTAGGGACAGGGAACTCCTACGAGCAGTACGTC. Translation gives CASSLGTGNSYEQYV.